This T cell receptor (beta chain) is from a study of PD-L1 blockade in urothelial cancer. Study as a whole: Researchers looked at the blood 3 weeks (second dose) and 6 weeks after treatment began. When blood samples were assessed, the median T cell count was 141,255.

This CDR3 has 14 residues. Germline CDR1 and CDR2: MNHEY and SMNVEV (reference sequence). Losses at the gene ends were 6 bases for V and 4 bases for J; bases not matched to a gene: 2. Time point specified: peripheral blood 6 weeks after treatment start. The data were produced by immunoSEQ multiplex PCR, yet TCRdb's version contains in-frame clones alone and is incomplete. The data contain just over 35,000 clones, more than 80% of them seen just once; the ten biggest clones take up roughly a tenth. The chain uses TRBV27 and TRBJ2-1; 11 nucleotides agree with TRBD2. The TCR comes from a man between 35 and 55 years old with urothelial cancer. This material consisted of PBMCs, taken around atezolizumab (anti-PD-L1) treatment. CDR3 sequence: CASRLAGGYNEQFF. Here the CDR3 DNA reads TGTGCCAGCAGATTAGCGGGAGGGTACAATGAGCAGTTCTTC.